The entry that follows covers one T cell receptor (beta chain) sequence. Its target is unknown. At one boundary the junction diverges from the germline segment, which might be a read error. This sample stems from a study of post-analysis software for immune sequencing data. Across the whole study: Courses of disease covered relapsing-remitting, secondary progressive and progressive-relapsing multiple sclerosis. Regarding the study as a whole: Roughly five TRBV segments were significantly more frequent in patients than in controls. TRBV5-6, TRBV5-1 and TRBV20-1 were among these segments. People with multiple sclerosis had a significantly lower normalized Chao1 diversity than controls did. Analysis by F measure revealed that same-batch samples clustered strongly together.

TCR beta cDNA libraries included unique molecular identifiers. TCRdb passed the PCR reads through MiXCR, listing each CDR3 protein once. The sample has approximately 460,000 distinct CDR3 sequences, around 40% seen once; the top ten hold about 12%. This CDR3 spans 16 amino acids. The germline V gene has CDR1 SGHAT and CDR2 FQNNGV. This chain uses TRBV11-2 with TRBJ2-3, with no clear D. Sequenced input: blood. The sequence derives from a girl aged 5-17 years with multiple sclerosis. The CDR3 DNA is TGTGCCGGCAGCCTGGACGCAACTTCTAGTGGCGATACGCAGTATTTT. Protein sequence: CAGSLDATSSGDTQYF.